These 13 T cell receptor beta chains share one sample of origin, sequenced in a study of blood T cell repertoires in COVID-19. The repertoire was sequenced with immunoSEQ multiplex PCR; TCRdb's copy has only in-frame clones and lacks some. The data show about 200,000 clones, about 93% seen once. Sequenced input: peripheral blood. Source of these receptors: a man under 40 with COVID-19, enrolled during active disease.

The chain recombines TRBV2 with TRBJ1-5, with TRBD1 matching over 11 bases. V lost 4 bases, J lost 4 bases, and 6 bases stayed unmatched. CDR3 size: 16 residues. CDR1 is SNHLY and CDR2 is FYNNEI in the germline V gene. The CDR3: CASSVLRDRGNQPQHF. CDR3 coding DNA: TGTGCCAGCAGTGTTCTCCGGGACAGGGGGAATCAGCCCCAGCATTTT.

This clone was picked up one time. This chain connects TRBV12-5 to TRBJ1-4, with D perhaps TRBD1 (5 bases). The CDR3 covers 15 residues. The germline V gene has CDR1 LGHNT and CDR2 FRNRAP. Trimming removed 6 bases from V and 3 bases from J, with 14 bases in between. CDR3 DNA: TGTGCTAGTGGATCTCAGGGTATCCCTAATGAAAAACTGTTTTTT. Its translation is CASGSQGIPNEKLFF.

The genes are TRBV3-1 (or the pseudogene TRBV3-2) and TRBJ1-4, with D perhaps matching TRBD1 (5 bases). Germline CDR1 is LGHDT and CDR2 is YNNKEL (reference sequence). The V gene lost 2 bases and the J gene lost 3 bases, with 10 bases spanning the gap. This CDR3 is 15 amino acids long. CDR3 sequence (DNA): TGTGCCAGCAGCCAATCAGGGTTGGCTAATGAAAAACTGTTTTTT. It codes for CASSQSGLANEKLFF.

The chain is built from TRBV27 and TRBJ1-6, with unresolved D. Germline-derived CDR1 and CDR2 are MNHEY and SMNVEV (reference sequence). V lost 3 bases and J lost 6, with 12 bases in between. The CDR3 is 15 residues long. CDR3 residues: CASSFVSSLNSPLHF. In DNA, the CDR3 is TGTGCCAGCAGTTTCGTCAGTTCCCTTAATTCACCCCTCCACTTT.

The V call is TRBV10-3, the J call TRBJ1-4; 9 nucleotides line up with TRBD1. Germline values: CDR1 ENHRY, CDR2 SYGVKD. CDR3 length: 16 amino acids. The ends lost 3 bases at V and 2 bases at J; junction bases unmatched: 4. The CDR3 loop reads CAISEQGARTNEKLFF. The CDR3 region has the DNA TGTGCCATCAGTGAACAGGGGGCGAGGACTAATGAAAAACTGTTTTTT.

The DNA of the CDR3 is TGTGCCAGCTCACTCCGGGTATCGGATTCACCCCTCCACTTT. As protein: CASSLRVSDSPLHF. The J gene is TRBJ1-6, the V gene TRBV18, with D uncertain. The CDR3 totals 14 residues. Germline-derived CDR1 and CDR2 are KGHSH and LQKENI. The germline V and J ends were trimmed by 4 bases and 8 bases, with 12 bases remaining between them.

The CDR3 protein is CASSLGGRPNEKLFF. The CDR3 DNA follows: TGCGCCAGCAGCTTGGGGGGGAGGCCTAATGAAAAACTGTTTTTT. This chain connects TRBV5-1 to TRBJ1-4, with D possibly being TRBD1 (5 bases). This CDR3 region has 15 residues. CDR1 SGHRS and CDR2 YFSETQ come from the germline V gene. V shed 0 bases and J shed 3 bases, with 9 bases lying between them.

The rearrangement joins TRBV5-6 to TRBJ1-1; D call uncertain. The CDR3 contains 13 residues. Germline V lookup: CDR1 SGHDT, CDR2 YYEEEE. V was clipped by 4 bases and J by 3 bases, with 10 bases between them. The CDR3 coding sequence is TGTGCCAGCAGCCCAGTTCATTACACTGAAGCTTTCTTT. It codes for CASSPVHYTEAFF.

The chain joins TRBV19 to TRBJ1-2; D gene uncertain. The germline V gene has CDR1 LNHDA and CDR2 SQIVND (reference sequence). Trimming took off 3 bases at V and 8 bases at J, with 19 bases between the two ends. The CDR3 is made up of 15 amino acids. In DNA form, the CDR3 reads TGTGCCAGTAGTATCGAGCCGGGGTATTTGGAAGGCTACACCTTC. This translates into CASSIEPGYLEGYTF.

This chain uses TRBV19 with TRBJ1-5; unclear D gene. CDR3 length: 14 residues. Germline assignment: CDR1 LNHDA and CDR2 SQIVND (reference sequence). The V end lost 4 bases, the J end lost 4 bases, and 11 bases lay between the germline ends. The CDR3 DNA sequence: TGTGCCAGTAGTAAAACACAGCTGAATCAGCCCCAGCATTTT. Amino acid sequence: CASSKTQLNQPQHF. The variable domain in full, completed from reference TRBV19 and TRBJ1-5, reads DGGITQSPKYLFRKEGQNVTLSCEQNLNHDAMYWYRQDPGQGLRLIYYSQIVNDFQKGDIAEGYSVSREKKESFPLTVTSAQKNPTAFYLCASSKTQLNQPQHFGDGTRLSIL.

The chain joins TRBV5-4 to TRBJ2-2, with 11 bases identical to TRBD1. With 9 bases clipped from V and 3 bases from J, the junction kept 10 bases outside the gene matches. The germline V gene has CDR1 SGHNT and CDR2 YYREEE (reference sequence). The CDR3 totals 16 residues. The CDR3 region has the DNA TGTGCCATCTTCCAGGTGGACAGGGGGCACACCGGGGAGCTGTTTTTT. Its translation: CAIFQVDRGHTGELFF.

This chain links TRBV10-2 with TRBJ1-5; TRBD1 matches at 8 bases. V dropped 0 bases and J dropped 3; count of bases not matched to a gene: 4. From germline, CDR1 is WSHSY and CDR2 SAAADI. CDR3 length equals 16 residues. CDR3 nucleotides: TGCGCCAGCAGTGAGTCAGACAGGGGACTCAATCAGCCCCAGCATTTT. It yields the protein CASSESDRGLNQPQHF.

For the CDR3, the DNA is TGCAGCGTAACACAGGGCTATGGCTACACCTTC. Translation gives CSVTQGYGYTF. The V call is TRBV29-1, the J call TRBJ1-2; TRBD1 is a possible D gene (6 bases). CDR3 length: 11 residues. CDR1 SQVTM and CDR2 ANQGSEA come from the germline V gene. V shed 6 bases and J shed 4 bases, with 9 bases lying between them. Looking up the rest from reference TRBV29-1 and TRBJ1-2 gives the full variable domain: SAVISQKPSRDICQRGTSLTIQCQVDSQVTMMFWYRQQPGQSLTLIATANQGSEATYESGFVIDKFPISRPNLTFSTLTVSNMSPEDSSIYLCSVTQGYGYTFGSGTRLTVV.